These 12 T cell receptor beta chains share one sample of origin, sequenced in a study of shared clonotypes between healthy human individuals (dated by TCRdb to the early 2020s). Libraries were made using the immunoSEQ multiplex PCR assay. Not all clones reach the TCRdb copy of this immuneACCESS table, which keeps in-frame sequences only. Checked studies attribute under half of the gap to unresolved V genes and leave the rest unexplained. This sample lists 2 million to 2.5 million clones; approximately 93% were detected once. Of the sample, about 0.37% is held by the ten largest clones. The sequenced sample consisted of naive CD4+ T cells from PBMCs. The label giving this sample's cell subset or site can be read as: CD45RA+ positively selected. These receptors were obtained from a man aged 18-30 years in good health. Some clones in this sample may be carry-over from other donors' samples.

This rearrangement joins TRBV7-3 to TRBJ2-1; D not resolved. Germline V gives CDR1 SGHTA, CDR2 FQGTGA. The ends were cut back, 2 bases at V and 7 bases at J, with 12 bases in the middle. The CDR3 contains 14 residues. The CDR3 sequence is CASSLLLLGNEQFF. The CDR3 DNA sequence: TGTGCCAGCAGCTTATTGCTCCTAGGGAATGAGCAGTTCTTC. Using reference TRBV7-3 and TRBJ2-1 for the parts outside the CDR3, the full variable domain is GAGVSQTPSNKVTEKGKYVELRCDPISGHTALYWYRQSLGQGPEFLIYFQGTGAADDSGLPNDRFFAVRPEGSVSTLKIQRTERGDSAVYLCASSLLLLGNEQFFGPGTRLTVL.

The chain couples TRBV4-1 to TRBJ1-5; TRBD1 is a possible D gene (5 bases). The germline V gene has CDR1 MGHRA and CDR2 YSYEKL. The CDR3 sequence is 15 residues long. V lost 2 bases and J 1 base, leaving 9 bases between the germline ends. CDR3 region: CASSQPRESNQPQHF. CDR3 DNA sequence: TGCGCCAGCAGCCAACCCAGGGAGAGCAATCAGCCCCAGCATTTT.

V is TRBV7-9 and J is TRBJ2-5; 11 nucleotides line up with TRBD1. The CDR3 totals 14 residues. Per the germline V gene, CDR1 is SEHNR and CDR2 is FQNEAQ (reference sequence). V was clipped by 8 bases and J by 5 bases; unmatched bases: 7. CDR3 in amino acids: CASGQGALTETQYF. In DNA form, the CDR3 reads TGTGCCAGCGGACAGGGGGCTCTTACGGAGACCCAGTACTTC.

The chain has TRBV6-4 and TRBJ2-3; 9 nucleotides agree with TRBD2. The CDR3 spans 16 residues. Trimming removed 3 bases from V and 2 bases from J; junction bases left unmatched: 6. Germline V gene data show CDR1 as MRHNA and CDR2 as SNTAGT. DNA of the CDR3: TGTGCCAGCAGTGAGACTAGCGGTGCCGTCACAGATACGCAGTATTTT. It specifies CASSETSGAVTDTQYF.

On this clone itself: Within the sample, other DNA sequences also encode this same CDR3. The chain has TRBV2 and TRBJ2-2; the D is unclear. The V end lost 7 bases, the J end lost 2 bases, and 5 bases lay between the germline ends. CDR1 and CDR2 (germline): SNHLY, FYNNEI. There are 12 residues in the CDR3. The CDR3 DNA sequence: TGTGCCAGCACCAGAAACACCGGGGAGCTGTTTTTT. It codes for CASTRNTGELFF.

The chain employs TRBV5-3 and TRBJ2-2, with 7 positions matching TRBD2. TRBV5-3 is placed among ORFs of uncertain function. The CDR3 length is 16 residues. After removal of 6 bases from V and 7 bases from J, the junction contained 15 bases not matched to a gene. DNA of the CDR3: TGTGCCAGAACCGACGGTGAGGCGGGAGTTAGCGGGGAGCTGTTTTTT. It codes for CARTDGEAGVSGELFF.

The chain links TRBV7-2 to TRBJ1-1, with D possibly TRBD1 on 6 matching bases. The germline gives CDR1 SGHTA, CDR2 FQGNSA. This CDR3 comprises 14 residues. V dropped 3 bases and J dropped 1 base, with 9 bases sitting between them. The CDR3 DNA sequence: TGTGCCAGCAGCTTCCGGGGACAGAACACTGAAGCTTTCTTT. This gives the protein CASSFRGQNTEAFF.

The gene calls are TRBV7-9 and TRBJ1-1; D remains unclear. V was cut by 0 bases and J by 6 bases, with 8 bases left in between. Germline assignment: CDR1 SEHNR and CDR2 FQNEAQ (reference sequence). This CDR3 is built from 13 residues. CDR3 sequence reads: CASSLAAGAEAFF. The CDR3 DNA reads TGTGCCAGCAGCTTAGCAGCTGGGGCTGAAGCTTTCTTT. The variable domain in full, with the rest retrieved from reference TRBV7-9 and TRBJ1-1, is DTGVSQNPRHKITKRGQNVTFRCDPISEHNRLYWYRQTLGQGPEFLTYFQNEAQLEKSRLLSDRFSAERPKGSFSTLEIQRTEQGDSAMYLCASSLAAGAEAFFGQGTRLTVV.

The chain carries TRBV6-5 and TRBJ2-7; 9 nucleotides agree with TRBD2. The germline CDR1 and CDR2 sequences are MNHEY and SVGAGI. V lost 2 bases, J lost 6 bases, and 8 bases stayed unmatched. The length of the CDR3 is 15 residues. The CDR3 DNA sequence: TGTGCCAGCAGTTACGGGATAGCGGGGGAGGCCGAGCAGTACTTC. Its protein product is CASSYGIAGEAEQYF.

The chain combines TRBV4-2 with TRBJ2-4; D is possibly TRBD1 (6 bases). This CDR3 is 21 amino acids long. Trimming took off 0 bases at V and 0 bases at J, with 24 bases between the two ends. The germline CDR1 and CDR2 sequences are LGHNA and YNFKEQ. The CDR3 protein is CASSQEVLLSGADIAKNIQYF. CDR3 in DNA: TGTGCCAGCAGCCAAGAGGTCCTCCTTTCAGGGGCCGACATAGCCAAAAACATTCAGTACTTC.

V is TRBV5-4 and J is TRBJ1-3, with D possibly matching TRBD1 (6 bases). CDR1 is SGHNT and CDR2 is YYREEE in the germline V gene (reference sequence). Trimming removed 4 bases from V and 0 bases from J, with 11 bases in between. The CDR3 covers 15 residues. The CDR3 nucleotides are TGTGCCAGCAGCCCGGGGACACTCTCTGGAAACACCATATATTTT. Its translation: CASSPGTLSGNTIYF.

The gene calls are TRBV28 and TRBJ2-5, with TRBD2 identical over 11 bases. CDR1 MDHEN and CDR2 SYDVKM come from the germline V gene. This CDR3 contains 14 residues. V shed 10 bases, J shed 5 bases, and the junction held 9 bases outside the gene matches. CDR3 nucleotides: TGTGCCACTCTGGCTAGCGGGAGGAGCGAGACCCAGTACTTC. Translating gives CATLASGRSETQYF.